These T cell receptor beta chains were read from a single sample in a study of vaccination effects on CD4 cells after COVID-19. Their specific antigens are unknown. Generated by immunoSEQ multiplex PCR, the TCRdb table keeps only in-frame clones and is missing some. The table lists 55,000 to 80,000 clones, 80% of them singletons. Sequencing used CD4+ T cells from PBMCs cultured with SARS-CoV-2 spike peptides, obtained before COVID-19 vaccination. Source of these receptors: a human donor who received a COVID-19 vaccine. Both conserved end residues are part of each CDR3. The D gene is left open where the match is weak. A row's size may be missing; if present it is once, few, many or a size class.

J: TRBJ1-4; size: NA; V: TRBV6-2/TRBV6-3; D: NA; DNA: TGTGCCAGCAGCAAAGGACCGCTAACTGAAAAACTGTTTTTT; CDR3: CASSKGPLTEKLFF
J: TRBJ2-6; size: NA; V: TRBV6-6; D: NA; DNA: TGTGCCAGCAGTCGACAGATAGGCTCTGGGGCCAACGTCCTGACTTTC; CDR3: CASSRQIGSGANVLTF
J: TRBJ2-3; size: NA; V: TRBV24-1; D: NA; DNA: TGTGCCACCAGTGATGGCACCACAGATACGCAGTATTTT; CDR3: CATSDGTTDTQYF
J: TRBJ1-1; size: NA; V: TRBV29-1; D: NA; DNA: TGCAGCGTTGAAGTAGGGGTTGACACTGAAGCTTTCTTT; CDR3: CSVEVGVDTEAFF
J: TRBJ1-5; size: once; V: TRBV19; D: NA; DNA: TGTGCCAGTAGTATAGCCAGGGGATTAAGAGGCAATCAGCCCCAGCATTTT; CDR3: CASSIARGLRGNQPQHF
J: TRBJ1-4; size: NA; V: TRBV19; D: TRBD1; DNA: TGTGCCAGTACCGCCGGACAGGCAACTAATGAAAAACTGTTTTTT; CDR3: CASTAGQATNEKLFF
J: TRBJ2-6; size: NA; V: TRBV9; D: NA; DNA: TGTGCCAGCAGCGTAGTCAGGGGGGACGGGGCCAACGTCCTGACTTTC; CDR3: CASSVVRGDGANVLTF
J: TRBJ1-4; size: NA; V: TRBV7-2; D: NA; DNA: TGTGCCAGCAGCCCCTGGGGCCCAACTAATGAAAAACTGTTTTTT; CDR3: CASSPWGPTNEKLFF
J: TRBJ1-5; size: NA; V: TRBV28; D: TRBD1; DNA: TGTGCCATACAGGGGGATAGCAATCAGCCCCAGCATTTT; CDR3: CAIQGDSNQPQHF
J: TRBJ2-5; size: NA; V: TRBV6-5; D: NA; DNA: TGTGCCAGCAGTCGACGGGAGTGGGAGACCCAGTACTTC; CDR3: CASSRREWETQYF
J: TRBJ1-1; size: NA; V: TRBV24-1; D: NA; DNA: TGTGCCACCAGTGATTTGGGCCGGATGAACACTGAAGCTTTCTTT; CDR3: CATSDLGRMNTEAFF
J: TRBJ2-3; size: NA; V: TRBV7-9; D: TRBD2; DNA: TGTGCCAGCAGCTTAAGAGGAGGCGGCGGGGGGGCAACAGATACGCAGTATTTT; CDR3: CASSLRGGGGGATDTQYF
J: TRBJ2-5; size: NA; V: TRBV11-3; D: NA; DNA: TGTGCCAGCAGCGCCGGGACTCAAAGGAGAGAGACCCAGTACTTC; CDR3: CASSAGTQRRETQYF
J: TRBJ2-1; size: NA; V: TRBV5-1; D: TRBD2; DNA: TGCGCCAGCAGCATACGAGCGGGGGACAATGAGCAGTTCTTC; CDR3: CASSIRAGDNEQFF
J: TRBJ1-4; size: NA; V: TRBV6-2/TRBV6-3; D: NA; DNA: TGTGCCAGCAGTTACCGGGGGCTGAATAATGAAAAACTGTTTTTT; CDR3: CASSYRGLNNEKLFF
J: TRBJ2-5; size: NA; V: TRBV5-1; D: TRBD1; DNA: TGCGCCAGCAGCTTGGTCGGGACAGACGGGGAAGAGACCCAGTACTTC; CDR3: CASSLVGTDGEETQYF
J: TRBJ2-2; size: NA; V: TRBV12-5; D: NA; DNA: TGTGCTAGTGGTTTTGACTGGTCCCCGAACACCGGGGAGCTGTTTTTT; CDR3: CASGFDWSPNTGELFF
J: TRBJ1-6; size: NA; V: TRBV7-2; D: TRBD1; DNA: TGTGCCAGCAGCTTCACAGGGGGTTCCTATAATTCACCCCTCCACTTT; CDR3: CASSFTGGSYNSPLHF